Described below is a single T cell receptor beta chain sequence and its context. It has no known antigen specificity. There are no base qualities to consult, and no much larger clone falls within one base. Collaborating institutions collected whole blood in K2EDTA tubes following their own protocols. For TCRbeta analysis, collaborators shipped samples in one of three forms: frozen whole blood, isolated PBMCs, or DNA extracted from either of those sample types. The data were obtained in a study of blood T cell repertoires in COVID-19 (dated by TCRdb to the early 2020s). Regarding the research as a whole: The collaborator samples originated in the United States, Italy and Spain and spanned the acute and convalescent phases of COVID-19. The material from the prospective study consisted of cDNA or gDNA derived from T cells, B-cell-depleted T cells, or PBMCs. The dataset comprised deeply sampled blood TCRbeta repertoires from subjects exposed to, actively infected with, or recovered from COVID-19. The repertoires were released in a freely available public database intended as a resource for research on the immune response to SARS-CoV-2. The samples were drawn from two sources: the first 160 participants of the ongoing ImmuneRACE study, and about 1,300 subjects contributed by 6 global collaborators. Nearly every sample came with metadata listing a de-identified subject ID, COVID-19 status, age in years and sex. Where available, HLA class I and class II types were obtained from metadata supplied by the sample provider rather than from assay-based typing. Broad study findings and their caveats: The amount of clinical and demographic metadata varied by source and participant and was provided uncurated.

Reading the germline V gene (reference sequence) gives CDR1 LNHDA and CDR2 SQIVND. The CDR3 sequence holds 16 residues, the cysteine and phenylalanine included. Only the CDR3 DNA is retained, 48 bases long and in frame from the first base. V is cut by 1 base and J by 4 bases, and the space between the germline ends is 16 bases. TCRbeta CDR3 regions were amplified from genomic DNA using the immunoSEQ Assay, a bias-controlled multiplex PCR. Per the original workflow: The number of nucleated cells in each sample was estimated by amplification of reference gene primers within the assay. To quantify the absolute abundance of each unique TCRbeta CDR3 rearrangement, sequence reads were collapsed and filtered. For each sample, productive Simpson clonality was calculated as the square root of Simpson's diversity index over productive rearrangements. Here the immuneACCESS table is served through TCRdb, limited to in-frame sequences with V and J called. Missing clones are a known gap in these copies; in checked studies unresolved V genes cover under half, and the rest lacks a known reason. V and J calls and clone size are given by that table; D and trimming were obtained from the DNA. The sample records 50,000 to 75,000 clones, about 92% of which are singletons. The ten largest clones represent under 5.5% of the sample.

The chain couples TRBV19 to TRBJ1-2; TRBD1 could be the D gene, as 6 bases match. The specimen was peripheral blood. The TCR originated in a man aged 50 or older with active COVID-19. Read as DNA, the sequence is TGTGCCAGTAGTATAGTATGGGCAGGGGATGGCTATGGCTACACCTTC. It specifies CASSIVWAGDGYGYTF.